These 17 T cell receptor beta chains came from one sample sequenced in a study of T cell responses to AZD1222 COVID-19 vaccine. TCRdb's table, derived via immunoSEQ multiplex PCR, lists solely in-frame clones and lacks some. Here the sample spans about 60,000 clones, approximately 80% being singletons. Sequenced material: peripheral blood, taken 28 days after the second AZD1222 dose. These receptors were collected from an adult who received the AZD1222 COVID-19 vaccine.

This chain uses TRBV27 with TRBJ2-3, with D possibly being TRBD1 (7 bases). Trimming removed 8 bases at V and 0 bases at J, with 12 bases between. The CDR3 is made up of 14 amino acids. CDR1 MNHEY and CDR2 SMNVEV come from the germline V gene (reference sequence). CDR3 nucleotide sequence: TGTGCCAGCGGCGGGACAGCTAGCACAGATACGCAGTATTTT. Its translation is CASGGTASTDTQYF.

The rearrangement links TRBV5-6 to TRBJ1-1; 7 nucleotides agree with TRBD1. CDR3 length: 14 residues. With V trimmed by 4 bases and J by 3 bases, 6 bases remained unmatched. Germline values: CDR1 SGHDT, CDR2 YYEEEE. CDR3 sequence: CASSIQGSDTEAFF. The CDR3 nucleotides read TGTGCCAGCAGCATACAGGGGTCTGACACTGAAGCTTTCTTT.

The V call is TRBV5-8, the J call TRBJ1-2, with a weak D call TRBD1 (5 bases). Germline loops: CDR1 SGHTS, CDR2 YDEGEE. This CDR3 spans 14 amino acids. V shed 0 bases and J shed 1 base, with 7 bases lying between them. The CDR3 bases are TGTGCCAGCAGCTTGGGGACATTTAACTATGGCTACACCTTC. Protein sequence: CASSLGTFNYGYTF. The full variable domain, in which reference TRBV5-8 and TRBJ1-2 provide the parts outside the CDR3, is EAGVTQSPTHLIKTRGQQATLRCSPISGHTSVYWYQQALGLGLQFLLWYDEGEERNRGNFPPRFSGRQFPNYSSELNVNALELEDSALYLCASSLGTFNYGYTFGSGTRLTVV.

This clone has ten or more counts. The chain is built from TRBV3-1 (or the pseudogene TRBV3-2) and TRBJ1-1; tentatively, D is TRBD1 (5 bases). The CDR3 contains 15 residues. Looked up from germline, CDR1 is LGHDT and CDR2 is YNNKEL (reference sequence). V lost 1 base and J lost 4, with 13 bases in between. The DNA for the CDR3 is TGTGCCAGCAGCCAAGGGGGCAGTCAGGGCACTGAAGCTTTCTTT. It yields the protein CASSQGGSQGTEAFF.

This clone was seen once. The rearrangement links TRBV18 to TRBJ1-4; the match to TRBD1 covers 7 bases. Germline V lookup: CDR1 KGHSH, CDR2 LQKENI. The CDR3 runs to 16 residues. V dropped 3 bases and J dropped 7; count of bases not matched to a gene: 11. The CDR3 DNA follows: TGTGCCAGCTCACCGTTTCGACAGGGCTATCGTGAAAAACTGTTTTTT. It encodes CASSPFRQGYREKLFF.

The gene calls are TRBV6-5 and TRBJ1-1; possible D gene TRBD1, 5 bases. Trimming removed 8 bases at V and 0 bases at J, with 13 bases between. Germline lookup yields CDR1 MNHEY and CDR2 SVGAGI. CDR3 length equals 14 residues. The CDR3 nucleotides are TGTGCCAGCCTTAGAGGGGCCCTGAACACTGAAGCTTTCTTT. It yields the protein CASLRGALNTEAFF.

The chain recombines TRBV9 with TRBJ2-7, with D maybe TRBD1 (6 bases). The CDR3 covers 15 residues. Germline CDR1 reads SGDLS; CDR2 reads YYNGEE. The V and J ends lost 0 bases and 4 bases respectively, with 14 bases between them. The CDR3 bases are TGTGCCAGCAGCGTAGGATCAGGGGCGAGTTACGAGCAGTACTTC. This gives the protein CASSVGSGASYEQYF.

This chain links TRBV4-1 with TRBJ1-4; D is possibly TRBD1 (5 bases). Germline CDR1 and CDR2: MGHRA and YSYEKL. V was pared by 1 base and J by 0 bases, with 6 bases between. This CDR3 has 15 amino acids. CDR3 in DNA: TGCGCCAGCAGCCAAGCAGGGTCAACTAATGAAAAACTGTTTTTT. Protein product: CASSQAGSTNEKLFF.

The CDR3 sequence: CASTRTVSSEKLFF. The CDR3 DNA follows: TGTGCCAGTACCCGGACAGTTAGTAGTGAAAAACTGTTTTTT. The gene calls are TRBV2 and TRBJ1-4, with D perhaps TRBD1 (6 bases). Germline V gene lookup returns CDR1 SNHLY and CDR2 FYNNEI. The CDR3 has 14 amino acids. V was cut by 9 bases and J by 7 bases, with 18 bases left in between.

The chain employs TRBV18 and TRBJ2-5; D could derive from TRBD1 or TRBD2 (5 bases each). Trimming cost V 6 bases and J 5 bases, with 16 bases left between them. This CDR3 has 14 amino acids. Germline CDR1 is KGHSH and CDR2 is LQKENI. In DNA form, the CDR3 reads TGTGCCAGCTCTCCGGGACCCCCAGGGGAGACCCAGTACTTC. It translates to CASSPGPPGETQYF.

This chain uses TRBV10-3 with TRBJ2-1; TRBD1 or TRBD2 may be the D gene (6 bases each). CDR3 length: 11 amino acids. Germline CDR1 ENHRY, CDR2 SYGVKD. Trimming left V 8 bases short and J 9 bases short, with 11 bases between. CDR3 protein: CAIGGGSEQFF. The DNA for the CDR3 is TGTGCCATCGGAGGGGGGAGTGAGCAGTTCTTC.

This chain uses TRBV7-9 with TRBJ2-3, with D hard to call. Trimming shortened V by 2 bases and J by 5 bases, and 8 bases separated the two germline ends. Germline V gene data show CDR1 as SEHNR and CDR2 as FQNEAQ (reference sequence). CDR3 size: 13 residues. CDR3 sequence: CASSLQVGDTQYF. Here the CDR3 DNA reads TGTGCCAGCAGCTTACAGGTTGGAGATACGCAGTATTTT. The full variable domain, in which reference TRBV7-9 and TRBJ2-3 provide the parts outside the CDR3, is DTGVSQNPRHKITKRGQNVTFRCDPISEHNRLYWYRQTLGQGPEFLTYFQNEAQLEKSRLLSDRFSAERPKGSFSTLEIQRTEQGDSAMYLCASSLQVGDTQYFGPGTRLTVL.

This clone came up a few times. V is TRBV11-3 and J is TRBJ2-2, with D perhaps matching TRBD1 (5 bases). Germline V gives CDR1 SGHNT, CDR2 YENEEA. There are 14 residues in the CDR3. V was trimmed by 3 bases and J by 4 bases, leaving 9 bases between them. DNA of the CDR3: TGTGCCAGCAGCTTGAAGGGGTCCACCGGGGAGCTGTTTTTT. This gives the protein CASSLKGSTGELFF.

Written as DNA, the CDR3 is TGTGCCAGCAGCTTGGATACAGGGGCAAACTATGGCTACACCTTC. This gives the protein CASSLDTGANYGYTF. This chain connects TRBV5-4 to TRBJ1-2, with 7 positions matching TRBD1. V dropped 0 bases and J dropped 2; count of bases not matched to a gene: 4. The CDR3 has 15 amino acids. Germline CDR1 SGHNT, CDR2 YYREEE (reference sequence).

V is TRBV7-2 and J is TRBJ2-2, with D tentatively TRBD1 (6 bases). Germline CDR1 is SGHTA and CDR2 is FQGNSA. Trimming removed 1 base from V and 2 bases from J, with 17 bases in between. This CDR3 spans 18 amino acids. In DNA, the CDR3 is TGTGCCAGCAGCTTAGTATCTCCAGGGGAGTTCAACACCGGGGAGCTGTTTTTT. It translates to CASSLVSPGEFNTGELFF.

In its sample, this clone was seen a few times. Written as DNA, the CDR3 is TGTGCCAGCAGTTTATCGGGGGCCAACGTCCTGACTTTC. Its translation is CASSLSGANVLTF. This chain links TRBV28 with TRBJ2-6; D is unclear. The length of the CDR3 is 13 residues. Trimming left V 1 base short and J 4 bases short, with 2 bases between. The germline CDR1 and CDR2 sequences are MDHEN and SYDVKM.

V gene TRBV4-3 combines with J gene TRBJ1-1, with D possibly being TRBD1 (5 bases). Germline V gene lookup returns CDR1 LGHNA and CDR2 YSLEER. V lost 3 bases and J lost 8, with 16 bases in between. The CDR3 contains 14 residues. The CDR3 reads CASSHSPGTGEAFF. CDR3 nucleotides: TGCGCCAGCAGCCACTCTCCAGGGACGGGGGAAGCTTTCTTT.